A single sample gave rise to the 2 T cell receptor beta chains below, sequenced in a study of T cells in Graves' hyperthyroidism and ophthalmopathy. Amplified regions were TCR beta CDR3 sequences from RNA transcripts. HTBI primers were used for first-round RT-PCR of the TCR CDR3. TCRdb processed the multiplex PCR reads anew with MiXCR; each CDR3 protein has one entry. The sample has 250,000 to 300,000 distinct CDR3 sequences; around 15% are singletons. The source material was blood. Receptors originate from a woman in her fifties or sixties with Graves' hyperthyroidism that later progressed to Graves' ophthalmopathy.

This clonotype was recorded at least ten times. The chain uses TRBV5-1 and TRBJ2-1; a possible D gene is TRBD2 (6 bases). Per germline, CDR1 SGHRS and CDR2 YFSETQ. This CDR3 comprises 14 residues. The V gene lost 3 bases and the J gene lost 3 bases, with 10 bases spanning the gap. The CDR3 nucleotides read TGCGCCAGCAGCTCCGGACTATTCTACAATGAGCAGTTCTTC. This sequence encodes CASSSGLFYNEQFF.

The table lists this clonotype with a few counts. CDR3: CASSTSTGGEQFF. CDR3 nucleotide sequence: TGTGCCAGCAGCACGTCTACCGGCGGTGAGCAGTTCTTC. The rearrangement links TRBV6-1 to TRBJ2-1; D call uncertain. This CDR3 contains 13 residues. Trimming removed 6 bases at V and 9 bases at J, with 15 bases between. The germline CDR1 and CDR2 sequences are MNHNS and SASEGT.